This section outlines one T cell receptor beta chain sequence together with its context. The antigen remains unidentified. These data are taken from a study of T cell responses to AZD1222 COVID-19 vaccine. Clones were sequenced by immunoSEQ multiplex PCR, and TCRdb holds only the in-frame ones, with some missing. The table includes 120,000 to 150,000 clones, around 84% detected once. Study-wide results and limits: Females made up more of the donors, who were largely white British, and clonal diversity may have come out too low.

The sample here was peripheral blood, taken 28 days after the second AZD1222 dose. The TCR sequence derives from an adult who received the AZD1222 COVID-19 vaccine.

In nucleotides, the CDR3 is TGTGCCAGCAGCTTAGGGGGACTCGGGGCCGGGGAGCTGTTTTTT. It encodes CASSLGGLGAGELFF. This chain links TRBV7-6 with TRBJ2-2, with D perhaps matching TRBD2 (6 bases). This CDR3 spans 15 amino acids. Germline assignment: CDR1 SGHVS and CDR2 FNYEAQ. Trimming pared 1 base from V and 6 bases from J, leaving 12 bases between.